The clone carrying this TCR beta chain was recorded only once. The antigen is not known. V shed 1 base and J shed 8 bases, with 14 bases lying between them. The length of the CDR3 is 14 residues. Germline V CDR1 and CDR2: SGHVS, FQNEAQ. The data belong to a study of breast tumors, draining lymph nodes, adjacent tissues. MiXCR was run by TCRdb on the multiplex PCR reads, yielding one entry per CDR3 protein. The table shows about 53,000 distinct CDR3 sequences, with roughly two fifths occurring only once. General study findings and limits: Luminal-like breast cancer showed significantly higher tumor–nontumor repertoire similarity than basal-like.

The rearrangement links TRBV7-8 to TRBJ1-2; D is perhaps TRBD1 (5 bases). The source of this sequence is a female donor with breast cancer. Some clones in this sample may be carry-over from other donors' samples. Sequencing used breast tumor tissue. Written as DNA, the CDR3 is TGTGCCAGCAGCTTAGGCAGGGAGTCGGCAGGCTACACCTTC. Encoded protein: CASSLGRESAGYTF.